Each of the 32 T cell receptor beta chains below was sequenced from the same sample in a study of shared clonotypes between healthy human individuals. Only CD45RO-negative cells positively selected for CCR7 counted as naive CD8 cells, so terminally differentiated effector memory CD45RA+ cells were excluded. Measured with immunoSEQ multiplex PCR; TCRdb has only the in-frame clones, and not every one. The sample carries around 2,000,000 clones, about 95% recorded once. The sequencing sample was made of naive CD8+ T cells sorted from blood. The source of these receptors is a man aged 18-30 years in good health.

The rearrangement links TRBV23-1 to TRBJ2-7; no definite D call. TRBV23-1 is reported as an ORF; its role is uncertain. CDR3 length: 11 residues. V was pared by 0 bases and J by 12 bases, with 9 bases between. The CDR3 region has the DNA TGCGCCAGCAGTCAATCGTGGCTTTCGTACTTC. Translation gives CASSQSWLSYF.

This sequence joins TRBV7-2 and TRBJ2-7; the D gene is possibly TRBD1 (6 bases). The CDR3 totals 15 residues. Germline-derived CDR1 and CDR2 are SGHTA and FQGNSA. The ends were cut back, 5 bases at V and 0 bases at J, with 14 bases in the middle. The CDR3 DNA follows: TGTGCCAGCAGCCTCACCCCGGGACACTCCTACGAGCAGTACTTC. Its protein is CASSLTPGHSYEQYF.

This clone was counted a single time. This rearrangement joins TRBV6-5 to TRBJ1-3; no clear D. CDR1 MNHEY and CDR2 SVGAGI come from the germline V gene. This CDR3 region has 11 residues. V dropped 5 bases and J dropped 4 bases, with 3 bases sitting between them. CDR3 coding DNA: TGTGCCAGCAGTGGAGGAAACACCATATATTTT. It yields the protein CASSGGNTIYF.

As DNA, the CDR3 is TGTGCCAGCAGCTTGGCGAGCGGGAGTGGGTACGAGCAGTACTTC. As protein: CASSLASGSGYEQYF. This chain connects TRBV5-6 to TRBJ2-7; 8 bases agree with TRBD2. The CDR3 totals 15 residues. Germline trimming cut 0 bases from V and 4 bases from J; bases unmatched to any gene: 6. In germline, CDR1 is SGHDT, CDR2 YYEEEE.

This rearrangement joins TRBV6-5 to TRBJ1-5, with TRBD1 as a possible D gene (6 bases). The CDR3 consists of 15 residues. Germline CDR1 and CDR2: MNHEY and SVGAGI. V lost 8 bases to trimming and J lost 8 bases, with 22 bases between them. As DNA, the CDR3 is TGTGCCAGCGCTTCCCGTTACAGGGAAGGGAAGCCCCAGCATTTT. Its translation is CASASRYREGKPQHF.

Here the CDR3 DNA reads TGTGCCAGCAGTTTGGCAGGGGAGGGCTACACCTTC. Its protein is CASSLAGEGYTF. This chain connects TRBV6-5 to TRBJ1-2; possible D gene TRBD1, 6 bases. This CDR3 contains 12 residues. CDR1 is MNHEY, CDR2 SVGAGI, per germline. Trimming stripped 4 bases from V and 8 bases from J, with 11 bases between.

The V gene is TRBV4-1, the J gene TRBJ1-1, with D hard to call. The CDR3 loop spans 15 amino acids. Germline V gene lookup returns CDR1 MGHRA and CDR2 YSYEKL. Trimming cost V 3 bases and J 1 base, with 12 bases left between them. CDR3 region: CASSHYLAKNTEAFF. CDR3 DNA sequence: TGCGCCAGCAGCCATTATCTGGCAAAGAACACTGAAGCTTTCTTT.

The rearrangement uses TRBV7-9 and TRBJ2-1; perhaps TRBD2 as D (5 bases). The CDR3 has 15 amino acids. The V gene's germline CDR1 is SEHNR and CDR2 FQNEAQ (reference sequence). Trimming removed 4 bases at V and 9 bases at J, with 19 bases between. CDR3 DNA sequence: TGTGCCAGCAGCTGGATGGGTGACACGGGGAGTGAGCAGTTCTTC. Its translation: CASSWMGDTGSEQFF.

The DNA for the CDR3 is TGTGCCAGCAGCGCCCTTCAGGGGTTGAACACTGAAGCTTTCTTT. This codes for CASSALQGLNTEAFF. The chain employs TRBV9 and TRBJ1-1, with D perhaps matching TRBD1 (6 bases). Trimming took 3 bases from V and 0 from J, leaving 12 bases between them. The CDR3 covers 15 residues. Per the germline V gene, CDR1 is SGDLS and CDR2 is YYNGEE.

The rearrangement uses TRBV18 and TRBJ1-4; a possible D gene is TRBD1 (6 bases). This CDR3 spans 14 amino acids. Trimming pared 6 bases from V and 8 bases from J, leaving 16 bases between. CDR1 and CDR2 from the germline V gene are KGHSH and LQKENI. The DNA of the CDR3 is TGTGCCAGCTCCCCAGCAGGGGTAGACGAAAAACTGTTTTTT. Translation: CASSPAGVDEKLFF.

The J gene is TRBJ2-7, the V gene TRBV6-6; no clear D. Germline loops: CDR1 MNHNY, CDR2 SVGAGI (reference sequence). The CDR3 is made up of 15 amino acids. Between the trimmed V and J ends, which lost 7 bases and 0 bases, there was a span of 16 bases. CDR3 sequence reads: CASTPKAAHSYEQYF. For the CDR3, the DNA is TGTGCCAGCACCCCTAAGGCAGCCCACTCCTACGAGCAGTACTTC.

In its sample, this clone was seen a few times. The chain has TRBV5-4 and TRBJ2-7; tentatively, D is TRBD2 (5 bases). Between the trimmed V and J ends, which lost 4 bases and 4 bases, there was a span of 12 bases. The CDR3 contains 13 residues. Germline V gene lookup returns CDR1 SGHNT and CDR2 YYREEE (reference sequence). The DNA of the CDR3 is TGTGCCAGCAGCATATCGAGAGGGTACGAGCAGTACTTC. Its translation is CASSISRGYEQYF.

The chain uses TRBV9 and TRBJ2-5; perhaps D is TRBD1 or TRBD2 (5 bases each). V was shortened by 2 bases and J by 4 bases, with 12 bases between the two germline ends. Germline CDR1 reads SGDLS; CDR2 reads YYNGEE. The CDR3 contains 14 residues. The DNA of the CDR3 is TGTGCCAGCAGCGTCGATCGAGGGGTAGAGACCCAGTACTTC. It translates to CASSVDRGVETQYF. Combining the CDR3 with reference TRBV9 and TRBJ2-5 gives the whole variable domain DSGVTQTPKHLITATGQRVTLRCSPRSGDLSVYWYQQSLDQGLQFLIQYYNGEERAKGNILERFSAQQFPDLHSELNLSSLELGDSALYFCASSVDRGVETQYFGPGTRLLVL.

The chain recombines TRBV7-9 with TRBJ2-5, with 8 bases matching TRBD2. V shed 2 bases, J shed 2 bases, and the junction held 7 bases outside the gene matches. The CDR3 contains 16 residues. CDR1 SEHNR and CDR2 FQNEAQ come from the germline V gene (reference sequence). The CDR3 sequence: CASSLSIAGLQETQYF. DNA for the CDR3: TGTGCCAGCAGCTTATCAATAGCGGGATTACAAGAGACCCAGTACTTC.

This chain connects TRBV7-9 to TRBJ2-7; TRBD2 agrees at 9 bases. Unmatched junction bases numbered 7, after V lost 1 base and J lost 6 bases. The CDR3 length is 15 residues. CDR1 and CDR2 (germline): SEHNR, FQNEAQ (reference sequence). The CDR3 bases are TGTGCCAGCAGCTTAGGCGGGGGGGCCCAGGGCGAGCAGTACTTC. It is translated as CASSLGGGAQGEQYF.

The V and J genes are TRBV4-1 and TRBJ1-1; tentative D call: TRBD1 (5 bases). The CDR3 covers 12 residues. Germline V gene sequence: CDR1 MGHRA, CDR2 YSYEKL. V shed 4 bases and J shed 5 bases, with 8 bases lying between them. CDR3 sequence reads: CASSPRGTEAFF. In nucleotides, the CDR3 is TGCGCCAGCAGCCCGCGGGGGACTGAAGCTTTCTTT.

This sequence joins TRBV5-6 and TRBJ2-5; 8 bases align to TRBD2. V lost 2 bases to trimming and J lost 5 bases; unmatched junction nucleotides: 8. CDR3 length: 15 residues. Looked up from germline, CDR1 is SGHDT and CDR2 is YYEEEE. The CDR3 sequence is CASSFWREEVETQYF. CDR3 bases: TGTGCCAGCAGCTTCTGGCGGGAGGAGGTCGAGACCCAGTACTTC.

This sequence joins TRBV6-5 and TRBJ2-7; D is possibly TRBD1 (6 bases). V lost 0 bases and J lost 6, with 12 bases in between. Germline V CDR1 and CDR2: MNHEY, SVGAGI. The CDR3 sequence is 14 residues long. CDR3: CASSYSAGVFEQYF. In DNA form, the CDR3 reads TGTGCCAGCAGTTACTCCGCAGGGGTCTTCGAGCAGTACTTC.

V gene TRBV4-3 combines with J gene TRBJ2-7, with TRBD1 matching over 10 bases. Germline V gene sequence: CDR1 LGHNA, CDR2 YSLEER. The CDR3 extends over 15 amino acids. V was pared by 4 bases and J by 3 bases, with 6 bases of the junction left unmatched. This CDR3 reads CASSPRQGAHYEQYF. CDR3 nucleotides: TGCGCCAGCAGCCCGCGACAGGGGGCCCACTACGAGCAGTACTTC.

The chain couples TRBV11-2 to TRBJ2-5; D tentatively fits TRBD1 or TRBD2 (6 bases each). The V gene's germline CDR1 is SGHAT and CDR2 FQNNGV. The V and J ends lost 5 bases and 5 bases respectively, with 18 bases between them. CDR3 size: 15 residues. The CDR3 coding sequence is TGTGCCAGCAGCCTTTGGAGCGGAGGGGGGGAGACCCAGTACTTC. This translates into CASSLWSGGGETQYF.

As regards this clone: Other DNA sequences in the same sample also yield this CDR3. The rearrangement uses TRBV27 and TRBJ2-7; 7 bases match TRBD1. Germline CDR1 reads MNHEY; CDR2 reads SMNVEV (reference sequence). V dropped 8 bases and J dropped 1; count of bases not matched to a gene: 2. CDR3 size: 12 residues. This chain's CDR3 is CASGDSSYEQYF. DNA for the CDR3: TGTGCCAGCGGGGACAGTTCCTACGAGCAGTACTTC.

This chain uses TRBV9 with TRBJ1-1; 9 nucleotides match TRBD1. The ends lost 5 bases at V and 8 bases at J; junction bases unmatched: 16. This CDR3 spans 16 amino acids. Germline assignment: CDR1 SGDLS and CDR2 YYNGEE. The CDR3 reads CASSHNPGQGSPEAFF. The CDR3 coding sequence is TGTGCCAGCAGTCACAATCCGGGACAGGGCTCTCCGGAAGCTTTCTTT.

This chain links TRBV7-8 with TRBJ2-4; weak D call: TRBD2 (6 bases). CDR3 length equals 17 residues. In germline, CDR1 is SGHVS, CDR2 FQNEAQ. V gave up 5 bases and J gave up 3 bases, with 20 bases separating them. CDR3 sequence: CASSPPQWGVGKNIQYF. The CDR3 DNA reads TGTGCCAGCAGCCCCCCCCAGTGGGGGGTTGGCAAAAACATTCAGTACTTC.

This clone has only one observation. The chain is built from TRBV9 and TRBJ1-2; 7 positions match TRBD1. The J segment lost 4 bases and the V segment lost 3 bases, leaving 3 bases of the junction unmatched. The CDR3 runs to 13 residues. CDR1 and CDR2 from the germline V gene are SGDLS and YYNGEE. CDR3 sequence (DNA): TGTGCCAGCAGCGGGGACAGATCCTATGGCTACACCTTC. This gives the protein CASSGDRSYGYTF.

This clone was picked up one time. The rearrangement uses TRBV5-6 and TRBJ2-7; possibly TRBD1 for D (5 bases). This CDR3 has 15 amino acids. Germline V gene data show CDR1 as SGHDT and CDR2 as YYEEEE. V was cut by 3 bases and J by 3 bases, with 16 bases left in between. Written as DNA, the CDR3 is TGTGCCAGCAGCTCGGGCCGACAGCCGAGCTACGAGCAGTACTTC. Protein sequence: CASSSGRQPSYEQYF.

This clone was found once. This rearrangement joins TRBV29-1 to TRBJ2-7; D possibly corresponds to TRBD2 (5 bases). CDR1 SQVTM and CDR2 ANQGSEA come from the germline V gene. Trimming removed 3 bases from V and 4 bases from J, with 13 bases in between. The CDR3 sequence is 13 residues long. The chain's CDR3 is CSVETLTGYEQYF. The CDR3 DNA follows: TGCAGCGTTGAGACCCTGACGGGGTACGAGCAGTACTTC.

The CDR3 DNA sequence: TGTGCCAGCAGCTTGACGGGACTAGCGGGAGGGCTTTCAGAGACCCAGTACTTC. The encoded protein is CASSLTGLAGGLSETQYF. This rearrangement joins TRBV27 to TRBJ2-5; TRBD2 aligns across 16 bases. This CDR3 contains 18 residues. Germline assignment: CDR1 MNHEY and CDR2 SMNVEV (reference sequence). The V gene end was trimmed by 6 bases and the J gene end by 4 bases; junction bases not matched to a gene: 11.

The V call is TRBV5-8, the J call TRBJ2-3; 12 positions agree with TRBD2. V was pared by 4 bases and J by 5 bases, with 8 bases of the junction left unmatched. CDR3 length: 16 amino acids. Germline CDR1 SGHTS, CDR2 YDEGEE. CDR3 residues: CASSHGLAGIEDTQYF. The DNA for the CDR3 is TGTGCCAGCAGCCACGGACTAGCGGGAATAGAAGATACGCAGTATTTT.

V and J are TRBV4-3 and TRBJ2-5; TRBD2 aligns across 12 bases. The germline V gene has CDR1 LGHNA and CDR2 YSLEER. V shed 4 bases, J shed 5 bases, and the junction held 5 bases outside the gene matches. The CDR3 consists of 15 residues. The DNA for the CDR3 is TGCGCCAGCAGCCGGACTAGCGGGACTGGGGAGACCCAGTACTTC. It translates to CASSRTSGTGETQYF.

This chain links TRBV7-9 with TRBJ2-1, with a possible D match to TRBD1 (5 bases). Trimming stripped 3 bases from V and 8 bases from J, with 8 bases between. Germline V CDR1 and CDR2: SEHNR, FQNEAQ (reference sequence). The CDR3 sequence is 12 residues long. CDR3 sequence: CASSFGAHEQFF. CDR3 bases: TGTGCCAGCAGCTTTGGGGCCCATGAGCAGTTCTTC.

The CDR3 protein is CASSCCRIGQGASGNTIYF. The CDR3 DNA sequence: TGTGCCAGCAGCTGTTGTCGGATCGGACAGGGGGCTTCCGGAAACACCATATATTTT. V and J are TRBV7-3 and TRBJ1-3; TRBD1 agrees at 11 bases. With V trimmed by 4 bases and J by 4 bases, 15 bases remained unmatched. Per germline, CDR1 SGHTA and CDR2 FQGTGA. The CDR3 has 19 residues.

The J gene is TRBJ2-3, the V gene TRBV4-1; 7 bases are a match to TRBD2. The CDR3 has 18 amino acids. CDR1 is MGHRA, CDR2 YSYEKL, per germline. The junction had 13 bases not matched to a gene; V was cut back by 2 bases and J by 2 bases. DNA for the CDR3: TGCGCCAGCAGCCAATTGACTAGCAGCCCCCCGATCACAGATACGCAGTATTTT. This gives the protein CASSQLTSSPPITDTQYF.